The TCR beta chain described here comes from a study of cytomegalovirus exposure and HLA in healthy donors. Study summary: Assignment to the Caucasian-associated ancestry cluster applied to approximately 80% of the roughly 400 genotyped donors. Study conclusions and caveats: Cytomegalovirus association was listed for under 200 TCR beta chains. V- and J-gene trimming of TCR beta was linked (in a later analysis) to a missense DCLRE1C variant.

CDR3 size: 14 residues. J gave up 1 base and V 4 bases, and 3 bases lay outside the gene matches. Germline loops: CDR1 MNHNS, CDR2 SASEGT. In the case of this clone: Its antigen is not known.

This PCR relied on a set of 60 Vbeta primers and 13 Jbeta primers. Some clones are missing from TCRdb's copy, which holds only in-frame ones; the method was immunoSEQ multiplex PCR. Among over 90,000 clones listed, 70% to 80% were seen once. Sequencing was carried out using PBMCs. This chain links TRBV6-1 with TRBJ2-5, with 7 bases identical to TRBD2. This sequence originates from a woman in her fifties or sixties in good health and CMV-seropositive. CDR3 bases: TGTGCCAGCAGTGCTAGCGGAGGCCAAGAGACCCAGTACTTC. Protein: CASSASGGQETQYF.